The entry below gives a single T cell receptor (beta chain) sequence along with its context. What it binds is not known. This entry comes from a study of cytomegalovirus exposure and HLA in healthy donors. About the study: An early data release held around 80 million unique TCRs from HLA-typed donors. Study-wide results and limits: Several of the most significant clusters appeared linked to common viral pathogens, based on a later analysis. TCR beta V- and J-gene trimming was later associated with a missense DCLRE1C variant.

The PCR employed 60 Vbeta primers together with 13 Jbeta primers. Clones were read by immunoSEQ multiplex PCR, and TCRdb kept only the in-frame ones, dropping some. The sample holds around 150,000 clones, roughly 82% seen once. The CDR3 sequence is 9 residues long. The germline V gene has CDR1 MGHDK and CDR2 SYGVNS. Trimming took off 8 bases at V and 6 bases at J, with 5 bases between the two ends. The sequenced material came from PBMCs. The chain combines TRBV25-1 with TRBJ2-7; D not certain. This receptor was taken from a man aged 45 to 65 in good health and CMV-seropositive. Written as DNA, the CDR3 is TGTGCCAGCTATAGCGAGCAGTACTTC. Translating gives CASYSEQYF.